This entry is about one T cell receptor (beta chain). This entry is derived from a study of blood T cell repertoires in COVID-19. Here immunoSEQ multiplex PCR was the method, and the copy in TCRdb shows in-frame clones only, minus some. The profile covers hundreds of thousands of clones, with 80% to 90% appearing a single time and over 2% taken by the ten largest. Participant age was roughly 18 to 95 years, and participants resided in about two dozen US areas. The sequence derives from a young woman who had recovered from COVID-19. Sequencing was performed on PBMCs or T cells enriched from blood (not recorded which).

CDR3 DNA sequence: TGTGCCAGCAGCCTTGACAGGGCAAGCTCCTACAATGAGCAGTTCTTC. Translating gives CASSLDRASSYNEQFF. The chain employs TRBV7-2 and TRBJ2-1; 7 positions match TRBD1. This CDR3 contains 16 residues. Germline lookup yields CDR1 SGHTA and CDR2 FQGNSA. With V trimmed by 5 bases and J by 0 bases, 7 bases remained unmatched.